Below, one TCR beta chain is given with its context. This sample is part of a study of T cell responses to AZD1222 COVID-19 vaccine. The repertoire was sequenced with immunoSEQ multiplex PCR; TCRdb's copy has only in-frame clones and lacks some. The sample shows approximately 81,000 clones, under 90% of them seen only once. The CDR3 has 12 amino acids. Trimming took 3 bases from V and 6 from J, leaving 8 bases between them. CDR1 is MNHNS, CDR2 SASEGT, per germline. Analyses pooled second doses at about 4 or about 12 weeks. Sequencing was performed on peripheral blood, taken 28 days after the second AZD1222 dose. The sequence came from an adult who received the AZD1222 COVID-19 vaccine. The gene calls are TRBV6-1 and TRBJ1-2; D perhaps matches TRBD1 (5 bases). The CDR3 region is CASSETRDGYTF. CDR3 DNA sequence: TGTGCCAGCAGTGAGACCAGGGATGGCTACACCTTC.